The 30 T cell receptor beta chains below were found in one sample sequenced in a study of response to subunit inactivated influenza vaccine. TCRdb re-derived calls from the RT-PCR reads in MiXCR, one entry per CDR3 protein. The table shows roughly 170,000 distinct CDR3 sequences, with 9.2% occurring only once. Sequencing was performed on non-naive T cells sorted from PBMCs, taken on the day of vaccination. These receptors all stem from a man aged 45-65 years who received an inactivated influenza vaccine.

This clonotype was detected only a few times. The V and J genes are TRBV12-3 or TRBV12-4 and TRBJ2-1; D is perhaps TRBD2 (6 bases). Trimming removed 11 bases from V and 4 bases from J, with 18 bases in between. This CDR3 has 14 amino acids. CDR3 nucleotide sequence: TGTGCCCTTTCCCGGGGGAGTCGATACAATGAGCAGTTCTTC. Translation: CALSRGSRYNEQFF.

This clonotype was seen only a few times. The chain carries TRBV20-1 and TRBJ1-4; a weak D match, TRBD1 (5 bases). From germline, CDR1 is DFQATT and CDR2 SNEGSKA (reference sequence). This CDR3 spans 19 amino acids. V lost 2 bases and J lost 7, with 29 bases in between. The DNA of the CDR3 is TGCAGTGCTAGAAGTGGCCGGCGGCGGGACTGGAAATTTGGTGAAAAACTGTTTTTT. As protein: CSARSGRRRDWKFGEKLFF.

This sequence joins TRBV7-9 and TRBJ2-2; D gene uncertain. Trimming stripped 1 base from V and 0 bases from J, with 9 bases between. The CDR3 runs 16 residues. CDR1 is SEHNR, CDR2 FQNEAQ, per germline (reference sequence). The CDR3 sequence is CASSLVGRSNTGELFF. The CDR3 DNA reads as TGTGCCAGCAGCTTAGTTGGCCGATCGAACACCGGGGAGCTGTTTTTT.

This clonotype was seen ten or more times. The genes are TRBV5-6 and TRBJ1-1; 7 bases align to TRBD1. J lost 4 bases, V lost 4 bases, and 10 bases had no gene match. CDR1 and CDR2 from the germline V gene are SGHDT and YYEEEE. This CDR3 spans 15 amino acids. Written as DNA, the CDR3 is TGTGCCAGCAGCCGCACAGGGGCGCCTGGCACTGAAGCTTTCTTT. Its protein product is CASSRTGAPGTEAFF.

As DNA, the CDR3 is TGTGCCTGGAGTTACTACTATAATTCACCCCTCCACTTT. As protein: CAWSYYYNSPLHF. The chain is built from TRBV30 and TRBJ1-6; D remains unclear. The V end was cut by 2 bases, the J end by 3 bases, with 5 bases between. Germline V lookup: CDR1 GTSNPN, CDR2 SVGIG (reference sequence). This CDR3 has 13 amino acids.

This clonotype has a handful of counts. This sequence joins TRBV5-1 and TRBJ2-5; perhaps TRBD2 as D (5 bases). Trimming stripped 0 bases from V and 0 bases from J, with 9 bases between. CDR3 length: 15 amino acids. CDR1 and CDR2 from the germline V gene are SGHRS and YFSETQ. In nucleotides, the CDR3 is TGCGCCAGCAGCTTGGGTTGGGAGTACCAAGAGACCCAGTACTTC. Its translation: CASSLGWEYQETQYF.

Many counts were recorded for this clonotype. This sequence joins TRBV10-1 and TRBJ2-2, with 7 bases that match TRBD1. This CDR3 has 14 residues. Per germline, CDR1 WNHNN and CDR2 SYGVQD (reference sequence). The trim removed 6 bases at V and 1 base at J, leaving 2 bases unmatched. The CDR3 loop is CASRAGGNTGELFF. CDR3 nucleotide sequence: TGCGCCAGCAGGGCAGGGGGGAACACCGGGGAGCTGTTTTTT.

This clonotype turned up a few times. The chain couples TRBV11-2 to TRBJ1-4; TRBD1 matches 9 bases. Germline lookup yields CDR1 SGHAT and CDR2 FQNNGV. The CDR3 covers 15 residues. With 5 bases clipped from V and 8 bases from J, the junction kept 9 bases outside the gene matches. The CDR3 reads CASSPWRTGDEKLFF. Here the CDR3 DNA reads TGTGCCAGCAGCCCATGGCGGACAGGGGACGAAAAACTGTTTTTT.

This clonotype was detected many times. The chain couples TRBV20-1 to TRBJ2-5; maybe TRBD1 (6 bases). Germline loops: CDR1 DFQATT, CDR2 SNEGSKA (reference sequence). This CDR3 region has 13 residues. V lost 6 bases to trimming and J lost 5 bases, with 16 bases between them. CDR3 nucleotide sequence: TGCAGTGCCCCCCTCCCCAGGGGCGAGACCCAGTACTTC. Protein sequence: CSAPLPRGETQYF.

The sample holds a few counts of this clonotype. The V and J genes are TRBV11-2 and TRBJ2-5; possible D gene TRBD2, 6 bases. Trimming cost V 11 bases and J 2 bases, with 15 bases left between them. The CDR3 is 13 residues long. Germline CDR1 is SGHAT and CDR2 is FQNNGV. The CDR3 sequence is CAGKNGTQETQYF. As DNA, the CDR3 is TGTGCCGGCAAAAACGGGACTCAAGAGACCCAGTACTTC.

The chain combines TRBV3-1 with TRBJ1-5; no reliable D call. Germline V gene lookup returns CDR1 LGHDT and CDR2 YNNKEL (reference sequence). Between the trimmed V and J ends, which lost 1 base and 8 bases, there was a span of 15 bases. The CDR3 contains 15 residues. The chain's CDR3 is CASSQGTARAKPQHF. The CDR3 DNA reads TGTGCCAGCAGCCAAGGGACGGCCCGGGCGAAGCCCCAGCATTTT.

This clonotype was seen a few times. This chain joins TRBV20-1 and TRBJ2-3; TRBD2 might be the D (5 bases). The germline gives CDR1 DFQATT, CDR2 SNEGSKA (reference sequence). This CDR3 contains 14 residues. The V end was cut by 2 bases, the J end by 0 bases, with 9 bases between. CDR3 protein: CSARSRLSTDTQYF. As DNA, the CDR3 is TGCAGTGCTAGAAGTCGACTAAGCACAGATACGCAGTATTTT.

This clonotype was found a few times. The chain couples TRBV4-2 to TRBJ2-7; 9 bases are shared with TRBD2. This CDR3 comprises 18 residues. J lost 0 bases, V lost 0 bases, and 9 bases had no gene match. The V gene's germline CDR1 is LGHNA and CDR2 YNFKEQ. CDR3 bases: TGTGCCAGCAGCCAAGATCTGTCTAGCGGGGCCCTCTCCTACGAGCAGTACTTC. Residues: CASSQDLSSGALSYEQYF.

This clonotype was observed a handful of times. The chain links TRBV4-3 to TRBJ2-1; D is perhaps TRBD2 (7 bases). V lost 0 bases to trimming and J lost 8 bases, with 17 bases between them. CDR1 LGHNA and CDR2 YSLEER come from the germline V gene. The CDR3 covers 16 residues. CDR3 sequence: CASSQDMGGRYDEQFF. CDR3 nucleotides: TGCGCCAGCAGCCAAGATATGGGGGGGCGGTACGATGAGCAGTTCTTC.

The chain carries TRBV3-1 and TRBJ2-3; the match to TRBD2 covers 9 bases. The CDR3 has 15 residues. The trim removed 4 bases at V and 6 bases at J, leaving 8 bases unmatched. CDR1 and CDR2 (germline): LGHDT, YNNKEL (reference sequence). CDR3 amino acids: CASSPLSGGIDTQYF. The CDR3 coding sequence is TGTGCCAGCAGCCCGCTGAGCGGGGGGATTGATACGCAGTATTTT.

This chain links TRBV4-1 with TRBJ2-6; a weak D match, TRBD1 (6 bases). The CDR3 contains 21 residues. Germline assignment: CDR1 MGHRA and CDR2 YSYEKL. Trimming left V 0 bases short and J 4 bases short, with 25 bases between. CDR3 in DNA: TGCGCCAGCAGCCAAGAATTCCCCAGGACAGCCACTTCTCCCGGGGCCAACGTCCTGACTTTC. Protein: CASSQEFPRTATSPGANVLTF.

This clonotype was observed once. Being one base from a much bigger clone, this may be a read error. The chain carries TRBV29-1 and TRBJ2-1; 7 bases align to TRBD1. Germline V CDR1 and CDR2: SQVTM, ANQGSEA. The length of the CDR3 is 13 residues. V trimming: 7 bases; J trimming: 4 bases; junction bases outside the gene matches: 7. The CDR3 region has the DNA TGCAGCGCTATCCGGGACAGTTACAATGAGCAGTTCTTC. This translates into CSAIRDSYNEQFF.

This clonotype was detected many times. The rearrangement links TRBV28 to TRBJ2-1; no reliable D call. This CDR3 spans 15 amino acids. CDR1 and CDR2 (germline): MDHEN, SYDVKM. V was clipped by 5 bases and J by 4 bases, with 15 bases between them. As DNA, the CDR3 is TGTGCCAGCAGTGCCCGGGCTAACTCATACAATGAGCAGTTCTTC. Protein sequence: CASSARANSYNEQFF.

V usage is TRBV25-1 and J usage is TRBJ2-2, with D perhaps matching TRBD2 (6 bases). Looked up from germline, CDR1 is MGHDK and CDR2 is SYGVNS. The CDR3 is made up of 18 amino acids. V dropped 1 base and J dropped 5 bases, with 20 bases sitting between them. CDR3 loop: CASSEFLGGGLRTGELFF. The CDR3 coding sequence is TGTGCCAGCAGTGAATTCTTGGGGGGAGGCCTTAGAACCGGGGAGCTGTTTTTT.

V and J are TRBV20-1 and TRBJ1-1, with a tentative D call TRBD1 (5 bases). The V end was cut by 3 bases, the J end by 5 bases, with 13 bases between. This CDR3 comprises 13 residues. CDR1 DFQATT and CDR2 SNEGSKA come from the germline V gene (reference sequence). In nucleotides, the CDR3 is TGCAGTGCTAGGCCTCAGGGAAGAACTGAAGCTTTCTTT. Protein product: CSARPQGRTEAFF.

This chain joins TRBV20-1 and TRBJ1-1; no firm D call. The V end was cut by 3 bases, the J end by 1 base, with 12 bases between. The V gene's germline CDR1 is DFQATT and CDR2 SNEGSKA (reference sequence). This CDR3 contains 14 residues. The CDR3, as DNA: TGCAGTGCTAGTCTTAAGGGTGCGAACACTGAAGCTTTCTTT. Protein sequence: CSASLKGANTEAFF.

This clonotype was recorded a few times. The chain couples TRBV12-3 or TRBV12-4 to TRBJ1-2; 9 positions agree with TRBD1. With 5 bases clipped from V and 2 bases from J, the junction kept 6 bases outside the gene matches. This CDR3 spans 15 amino acids. This CDR3 reads CASSPGGQGNYGYTF. CDR3 sequence (DNA): TGTGCCAGCAGTCCAGGGGGACAGGGAAACTATGGCTACACCTTC.

J is TRBJ2-5 and V is TRBV27; no definite D call. V shed 4 bases and J shed 5 bases, with 11 bases lying between them. CDR1 and CDR2 from the germline V gene are MNHEY and SMNVEV (reference sequence). The CDR3 sequence is 13 residues long. The CDR3 DNA follows: TGTGCCAGCAGTTCATGGCCCGTGGAGACCCAGTACTTC. It translates to CASSSWPVETQYF.

The chain is built from TRBV7-2 and TRBJ2-1; D call uncertain. Per the germline V gene, CDR1 is SGHTA and CDR2 is FQGNSA. CDR3 length equals 12 residues. Trimming stripped 0 bases from V and 9 bases from J, with 6 bases between. This CDR3 is CASSLALREQFF. The CDR3 DNA reads as TGTGCCAGCAGCTTAGCGCTACGTGAGCAGTTCTTC.

The genes are TRBV28 and TRBJ2-5; D gene unclear. Trimming left V 3 bases short and J 2 bases short, with 16 bases between. Looked up from germline, CDR1 is MDHEN and CDR2 is SYDVKM. The CDR3 has 16 amino acids. CDR3 residues: CASSFGTPRRQETQYF. As DNA, the CDR3 is TGTGCCAGCAGTTTTGGAACACCCAGGCGGCAAGAGACCCAGTACTTC. The entire variable domain, with the rest obtained from reference TRBV28 and TRBJ2-5, is as follows: DVKVTQSSRYLVKRTGEKVFLECVQDMDHENMFWYRQDPGLGLRLIYFSYDVKMKEKGDIPEGYSVSREKKERFSLILESASTNQTSMYLCASSFGTPRRQETQYFGPGTRLLVL.

This clonotype was detected many times. The chain joins TRBV6-2 or TRBV6-3 to TRBJ2-2; weak D call: TRBD1 (5 bases). Germline values: CDR1 MNHEY, CDR2 SVGEGT. The CDR3 length is 15 residues. V was trimmed by 7 bases and J by 11 bases, leaving 23 bases between them. CDR3 residues: CASKGPKTEITELFF. The CDR3 DNA reads TGTGCCAGCAAGGGGCCTAAGACAGAGATAACCGAGCTGTTTTTT.

The rearrangement joins TRBV10-2 to TRBJ2-5, with D tentatively TRBD1 (5 bases). Per germline, CDR1 WSHSY and CDR2 SAAADI. V lost 4 bases to trimming and J lost 4 bases, with 7 bases between them. This CDR3 comprises 12 residues. CDR3 region: CASSVRAETQYF. CDR3 DNA sequence: TGCGCCAGCAGTGTCAGGGCAGAGACCCAGTACTTC.

The V gene is TRBV6-2 or TRBV6-3, the J gene TRBJ2-1; D is possibly TRBD2 (5 bases). This CDR3 comprises 17 residues. V lost 0 bases and J 2 bases, leaving 14 bases between the germline ends. Per germline, CDR1 MNHEY and CDR2 SVGEGT. In DNA form, the CDR3 reads TGTGCCAGCAGTTACTCTATCCGGAGGCGGGCCTACAATGAGCAGTTCTTC. Protein sequence: CASSYSIRRRAYNEQFF.

This chain uses TRBV10-3 with TRBJ2-3; D is possibly TRBD1 (6 bases). Germline values: CDR1 ENHRY, CDR2 SYGVKD. This CDR3 region has 14 residues. V was cut by 3 bases and J by 10 bases, with 17 bases left in between. DNA for the CDR3: TGTGCCATCAGTGATGGACACAAAGGGGGATCGCAGTATTTT. Translating gives CAISDGHKGGSQYF.

This clonotype was seen many times. CDR3: CSARALLAGAPSATDTQYF. CDR3 DNA: TGCAGTGCTAGAGCCCTACTAGCGGGGGCTCCCTCGGCGACAGATACGCAGTATTTT. The genes are TRBV20-1 and TRBJ2-3, with TRBD2 matching over 11 bases. The CDR3 sequence is 19 residues long. V shed 1 base, J shed 3 bases, and the junction held 15 bases outside the gene matches. Germline CDR1 DFQATT, CDR2 SNEGSKA (reference sequence).